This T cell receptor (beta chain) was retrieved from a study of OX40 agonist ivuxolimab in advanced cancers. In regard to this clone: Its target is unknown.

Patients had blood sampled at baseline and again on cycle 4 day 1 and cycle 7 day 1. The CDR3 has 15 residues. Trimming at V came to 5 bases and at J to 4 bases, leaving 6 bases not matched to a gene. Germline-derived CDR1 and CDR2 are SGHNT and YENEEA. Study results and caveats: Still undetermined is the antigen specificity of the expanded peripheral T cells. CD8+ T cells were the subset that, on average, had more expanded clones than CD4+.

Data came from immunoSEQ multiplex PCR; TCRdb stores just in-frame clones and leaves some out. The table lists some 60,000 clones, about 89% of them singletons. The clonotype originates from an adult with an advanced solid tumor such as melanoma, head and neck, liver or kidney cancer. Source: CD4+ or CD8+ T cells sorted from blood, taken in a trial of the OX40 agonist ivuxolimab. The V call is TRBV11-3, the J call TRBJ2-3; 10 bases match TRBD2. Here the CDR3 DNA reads TGTGCCAGCAGCCGACGAGCGGGAGGGCCAGATACGCAGTATTTT. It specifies CASSRRAGGPDTQYF.